This TCR beta chain was sequenced during a study of shared clonotypes between healthy human individuals. The CDR3 runs to 14 residues. Germline-derived CDR1 and CDR2 are SNHLY and FYNNEI. Unmatched junction bases numbered 3, after V lost 0 bases and J lost 5 bases. The assay was immunoSEQ multiplex PCR, and TCRdb's table has in-frame clones only and misses some. The sample contains 2 million to 2.5 million clones, nearly 97% of which appear only once. A word on this clone: Other DNA sequences in the same sample also yield this CDR3.

Sequencing was done on a sample of naive CD4+ T cells sorted from blood. Subset in this sample: CD45RA+ positively selected. The sequence derives from a young man in good health. This rearrangement joins TRBV2 to TRBJ2-5, with TRBD1 matching 7 bases. CDR3 nucleotide sequence: TGTGCCAGCAGTGAAGCAGGGGGCAGGGAGACCCAGTACTTC. It specifies CASSEAGGRETQYF.